A single sample gave rise to the 28 T cell receptor beta chains below, sequenced in a study of blood T cell repertoires in COVID-19. TCRdb's table, derived via immunoSEQ multiplex PCR, lists solely in-frame clones and lacks some. The sample lists just over 300,000 clones; approximately 91% were seen once. Sample: PBMCs or T cells enriched from blood (not recorded which). These receptors originate from a woman in her forties who had recovered from COVID-19.

The V gene is TRBV10-3, the J gene TRBJ1-1, with D possibly TRBD1 on 6 matching bases. The V gene's germline CDR1 is ENHRY and CDR2 SYGVKD. CDR3 length: 13 amino acids. Trimming removed 10 bases at V and 1 base at J, with 13 bases between. CDR3 residues: CATTGTPNTEAFF. The CDR3 bases are TGTGCCACCACCGGGACACCGAACACTGAAGCTTTCTTT.

This chain links TRBV12-3 or TRBV12-4 with TRBJ1-2; D gene uncertain. V was clipped by 3 bases and J by 5 bases, with 7 bases between them. This CDR3 is 12 amino acids long. CDR3 amino acids: CASSLSVYGYTF. In DNA, the CDR3 is TGTGCCAGCAGTTTGTCTGTTTATGGCTACACCTTC.

The chain uses TRBV6-2 or TRBV6-3 and TRBJ1-1; the D is unclear. This CDR3 has 13 residues. Trimming shortened V by 7 bases and J by 6 bases, and 15 bases separated the two germline ends. The germline CDR1 and CDR2 sequences are MNHEY and SVGEGT. Here the CDR3 reads CASTPGRGAEAFF. Here the CDR3 DNA reads TGTGCCAGCACCCCCGGCAGAGGCGCTGAAGCTTTCTTT.

The J gene is TRBJ1-4, the V gene TRBV5-6; 9 bases are shared with TRBD1. Trimming at V came to 6 bases and at J to 7 bases, leaving 10 bases not matched to a gene. Germline-derived CDR1 and CDR2 are SGHDT and YYEEEE. CDR3 length: 15 amino acids. CDR3 sequence: CASTYRGLEGEKLFF. CDR3 in DNA: TGTGCCAGCACGTACAGGGGGCTGGAAGGTGAAAAACTGTTTTTT.

This clone was seen only a few times. The chain's CDR3 is CASRTIGWGQRDNEQFF. CDR3 nucleotides: TGTGCCAGCAGGACAATCGGGTGGGGGCAAAGAGACAATGAGCAGTTCTTC. The chain uses TRBV27 and TRBJ2-1, with a tentative D call TRBD1 (6 bases). CDR3 length equals 17 residues. Germline lookup yields CDR1 MNHEY and CDR2 SMNVEV (reference sequence). With 6 bases removed from V and 5 bases from J, the gap between germline ends came to 23 bases.

J is TRBJ2-1 and V is TRBV5-1; 10 bases align to TRBD2. CDR3 size: 15 residues. Germline CDR1 is SGHRS and CDR2 is YFSETQ. V lost 4 bases and J lost 4; bases outside the gene matches: 5. CDR3 sequence (DNA): TGCGCCAGCAGCAAGACTAGCGGGCCTTACAATGAGCAGTTCTTC. Residues: CASSKTSGPYNEQFF. Combining the CDR3 with reference TRBV5-1 and TRBJ2-1 gives the whole variable domain KAGVTQTPRYLIKTRGQQVTLSCSPISGHRSVSWYQQTPGQGLQFLFEYFSETQRNKGNFPGRFSGRQFSNSRSEMNVSTLELGDSALYLCASSKTSGPYNEQFFGPGTRLTVL.

The rearrangement uses TRBV10-2 and TRBJ1-1; D uncertain. The V gene lost 5 bases and the J gene lost 4 bases, with 20 bases spanning the gap. CDR1 and CDR2 (germline): WSHSY, SAAADI. CDR3 length equals 16 residues. The CDR3 DNA reads TGCGCCAGCAGTTCGGGGTACAGAGGGTCGGGCACTGAAGCTTTCTTT. Protein: CASSSGYRGSGTEAFF.

V usage is TRBV7-3 and J usage is TRBJ2-1; 11 bases align to TRBD1. J lost 3 bases, V lost 5 bases, and 6 bases had no gene match. Germline V gene data show CDR1 as SGHTA and CDR2 as FQGTGA. CDR3 length: 16 amino acids. This chain's CDR3 is CASSPWDRGDYNEQFF. CDR3 in DNA: TGTGCCAGCAGCCCGTGGGACAGGGGGGACTACAATGAGCAGTTCTTC.

This rearrangement joins TRBV19 to TRBJ1-6, with D possibly TRBD1 on 6 matching bases. CDR1 is LNHDA, CDR2 SQIVND, per germline (reference sequence). V was trimmed by 7 bases and J by 6 bases, leaving 16 bases between them. CDR3 length: 15 amino acids. In nucleotides, the CDR3 is TGTGCCAGTAACGCCCCAGGGGCAGGTAATTCACCCCTCCACTTT. The encoded protein is CASNAPGAGNSPLHF. Full variable domain (rest looked up from reference TRBV19 and TRBJ1-6): DGGITQSPKYLFRKEGQNVTLSCEQNLNHDAMYWYRQDPGQGLRLIYYSQIVNDFQKGDIAEGYSVSREKKESFPLTVTSAQKNPTAFYLCASNAPGAGNSPLHFGNGTRLTVT.

The chain carries TRBV29-1 and TRBJ2-7; 9 bases are shared with TRBD1. Germline CDR1 SQVTM, CDR2 ANQGSEA. Germline trimming cut 6 bases from V and 2 bases from J; bases unmatched to any gene: 2. There are 12 residues in the CDR3. CDR3 nucleotide sequence: TGCAGCGTACAGGGGGCCACCTACGAGCAGTACTTC. It is translated as CSVQGATYEQYF.

The chain combines TRBV6-5 with TRBJ2-1; tentative D call: TRBD2 (6 bases). V lost 4 bases to trimming and J lost 9 bases, with 13 bases between them. The CDR3 is 13 amino acids. Germline V gene data show CDR1 as MNHEY and CDR2 as SVGAGI. CDR3 sequence: CASSSTSFIEQFF. The CDR3 bases are TGTGCCAGCAGTTCGACTAGTTTTATTGAGCAGTTCTTC.

This chain joins TRBV9 and TRBJ1-2; 12 bases line up with TRBD1. CDR1 SGDLS and CDR2 YYNGEE come from the germline V gene. The V and J ends lost 3 bases and 4 bases, in that order; junction bases with no gene match: 10. CDR3 length: 17 amino acids. The DNA of the CDR3 is TGTGCCAGCAGCGCCCCGGGACAGGGGGCATCCCCCTATGGCTACACCTTC. Encoded protein: CASSAPGQGASPYGYTF.

The rearrangement uses TRBV19 and TRBJ1-1, with TRBD1 as a possible D gene (6 bases). From germline, CDR1 is LNHDA and CDR2 SQIVND (reference sequence). V was shortened by 6 bases and J by 2 bases, with 13 bases between the two germline ends. The CDR3 length is 14 residues. CDR3 nucleotide sequence: TGTGCCAGTAGGGAACAGGGCCAAAACACTGAAGCTTTCTTT. It codes for CASREQGQNTEAFF.

The V and J genes are TRBV4-3 and TRBJ2-7; D is ambiguous. The CDR3 contains 15 residues. Trimming stripped 0 bases from V and 0 bases from J, with 9 bases between. Germline V gene lookup returns CDR1 LGHNA and CDR2 YSLEER. The CDR3 bases are TGCGCCAGCAGCCAAGAGTTTCATAGCTCCTACGAGCAGTACTTC. Protein sequence: CASSQEFHSSYEQYF.

J is TRBJ2-7 and V is TRBV29-1, with 7 bases fitting TRBD2. Germline CDR1 is SQVTM and CDR2 is ANQGSEA. Trimming at V came to 4 bases and at J to 2 bases, leaving 5 bases not matched to a gene. CDR3 size: 13 residues. The CDR3 DNA sequence: TGCAGCGTTGGGGCCGGGGGGACCTACGAGCAGTACTTC. This encodes CSVGAGGTYEQYF.

The rearrangement uses TRBV7-6 and TRBJ2-4, with 7 bases identical to TRBD2. Unmatched junction bases numbered 6, after V lost 4 bases and J lost 0 bases. Germline V gene data show CDR1 as SGHVS and CDR2 as FNYEAQ. The CDR3 has 16 residues. In DNA, the CDR3 is TGTGCCAGCAGCTCCAGGACTAGTCTAGCCAAAAACATTCAGTACTTC. It is translated as CASSSRTSLAKNIQYF.

V is TRBV5-5 and J is TRBJ2-7; possible D gene TRBD1, 5 bases. V gave up 4 bases and J gave up 3 bases, with 14 bases separating them. This CDR3 has 14 amino acids. Germline V CDR1 and CDR2: SGHKS, YYEKEE (reference sequence). This CDR3 is CASSPVGPLYEQYF. CDR3 in DNA: TGTGCCAGCAGCCCCGTGGGGCCTCTCTACGAGCAGTACTTC.

The chain uses TRBV7-2 and TRBJ1-4; 7 bases agree with TRBD1. Trimming removed 4 bases from V and 5 bases from J; junction bases left unmatched: 7. There are 15 residues in the CDR3. Looked up from germline, CDR1 is SGHTA and CDR2 is FQGNSA. As DNA, the CDR3 is TGTGCCAGCAGCTCGGGGACAGCGATGAATGAAAAACTGTTTTTT. It translates to CASSSGTAMNEKLFF.

The chain is built from TRBV5-4 and TRBJ2-7; possibly TRBD1 for D (6 bases). The CDR3 runs to 12 residues. The ends were cut back, 5 bases at V and 0 bases at J, with 6 bases in the middle. Germline-derived CDR1 and CDR2 are SGHNT and YYREEE (reference sequence). Here the CDR3 DNA reads TGTGCCAGCAGGGACAGCTCCTACGAGCAGTACTTC. Translating it yields CASRDSSYEQYF.

This chain links TRBV20-1 with TRBJ1-2; D gene uncertain. CDR3 size: 11 residues. The germline V gene encodes CDR1 DFQATT and CDR2 SNEGSKA (reference sequence). V lost 3 bases and J 7 bases, leaving 9 bases between the germline ends. This CDR3 reads CSARYILGYTF. CDR3 bases: TGCAGTGCTAGGTATATCCTTGGCTACACCTTC.

The chain recombines TRBV18 with TRBJ2-1, with 9 bases lining up with TRBD1. CDR3 size: 16 residues. From germline, CDR1 is KGHSH and CDR2 LQKENI. V dropped 2 bases and J dropped 3; count of bases not matched to a gene: 5. CDR3 bases: TGTGCCAGCTCACCAGAAGGACAGGGGTTCTACAATGAGCAGTTCTTC. It specifies CASSPEGQGFYNEQFF.

In DNA, the CDR3 is TGTGCCATAGGCCCGGGTTGGGCGGGGTCCTACAATGAGCAGTTCTTC. Encoded protein: CAIGPGWAGSYNEQFF. The V and J genes are TRBV24-1 and TRBJ2-1; a weak D match, TRBD2 (6 bases). The germline V gene encodes CDR1 KGHDR and CDR2 SFDVKD. This CDR3 is built from 16 residues. V was trimmed by 11 bases and J by 1 base, leaving 20 bases between them.

On this clone: At the DNA level, this CDR3 is encoded by other sequences in the same sample as well. The chain joins TRBV7-9 to TRBJ1-6, with 8 positions matching TRBD1. The CDR3 loop spans 14 amino acids. V was pared by 4 bases and J by 7 bases, with 3 bases of the junction left unmatched. CDR1 and CDR2 from the germline V gene are SEHNR and FQNEAQ (reference sequence). In DNA, the CDR3 is TGTGCCAGCAGCTCGGGACAGGAGAATTCACCCCTCCACTTT. Protein sequence: CASSSGQENSPLHF.

This rearrangement joins TRBV4-3 to TRBJ2-7, with D possibly being TRBD1 (5 bases). The CDR3 totals 14 residues. The germline V and J ends were trimmed by 1 base and 3 bases, with 10 bases remaining between them. Germline V gene sequence: CDR1 LGHNA, CDR2 YSLEER. The CDR3 DNA follows: TGCGCCAGCAGCCAAGGATCCAGGGTCTACGAGCAGTACTTC. Protein sequence: CASSQGSRVYEQYF.

The V call is TRBV30, the J call TRBJ2-1; 8 positions agree with TRBD2. The CDR3 extends over 12 amino acids. After removal of 5 bases from V and 9 bases from J, the junction contained 6 bases not matched to a gene. CDR1 and CDR2 (germline): GTSNPN, SVGIG (reference sequence). Written as DNA, the CDR3 is TGTGCCTGGGGAGGGCGGGAGGTTGAGCAGTTCTTC. It specifies CAWGGREVEQFF.

The count of this clone is one. The chain joins TRBV7-5 to TRBJ1-1; the table's D call of TRBD1 was not tested on the DNA. TRBV7-5 is labeled a pseudogene. The CDR3 loop spans 12 amino acids. The chain's CDR3 is CARSCRDREAFF. In DNA, the CDR3 is TGTGCCAGAAGCTGCCGGGACAGAGAAGCTTTCTTT.

J is TRBJ2-1 and V is TRBV14; tentatively, D is TRBD1 (6 bases). CDR1 and CDR2 (germline): SGHDN, FVKESK. This CDR3 spans 15 amino acids. Trimming removed 0 bases from V and 10 bases from J, with 16 bases in between. The CDR3 DNA reads TGTGCCAGCAGCCAAGAACGCACAGGGTGGGGAGAGCAGTTCTTC. Translating it yields CASSQERTGWGEQFF.

This clone was found a few times. The rearrangement links TRBV29-1 to TRBJ1-1; D might be TRBD1 (5 bases). The germline V gene has CDR1 SQVTM and CDR2 ANQGSEA. V was shortened by 5 bases and J by 7 bases, with 17 bases between the two germline ends. This CDR3 has 13 amino acids. In nucleotides, the CDR3 is TGCAGCGTTTTACAATCGGGGGATAGTGAAGCTTTCTTT. Amino acids: CSVLQSGDSEAFF.